This record concerns one T cell receptor (beta chain) sequence. Germline V gives CDR1 SGHRS, CDR2 YFSETQ. Trimming left V 0 bases short and J 3 bases short, with 10 bases between. The CDR3 has 16 amino acids. This specimen comes from a study of technical replicates of blood from a few donors. Sequencing used immunoSEQ multiplex PCR; TCRdb keeps in-frame clones, though not all of them. This table holds around 84,000 clones, 97% found once. This sequence joins TRBV5-1 and TRBJ1-6; D is ambiguous. The clonotype comes from a human donor in good health. Sequencing was done on a sample of T cells isolated from PBMCs. The CDR3 loop is CASSLDSPDYNSPLHF. Written as DNA, the CDR3 is TGCGCCAGCAGCTTGGACAGTCCCGACTATAATTCACCCCTCCACTTT.